This T cell receptor (beta chain) was retrieved from a study of T cell responses to AZD1222 COVID-19 vaccine. Study context: Second-dose schedules of about 4 or about 12 weeks were combined.

TCRdb's table, derived via immunoSEQ multiplex PCR, lists solely in-frame clones and lacks some. The sample has 170,000 or so clones, approximately 90% seen once; the top ten hold 2.6%. Study results and caveats: In the spike-specific TCR repertoire, nearly half reportedly target unmutated variant regions. Spike-specific TCR breadth and depth rose after two AZD1222 doses. Distributed over spike, vaccine-associated CD4 TCRs predominated at 160-218 and 743-854.

This clone was detected once. Its antigen remains unknown. Source: peripheral blood, taken on day 0 of AZD1222 vaccination. The clonotype originates from an adult in good health.

CDR3 nucleotide sequence: TGCAGCGTTGGACAGGGGAAGGACACCATATATTTT. Residues: CSVGQGKDTIYF. The rearrangement links TRBV29-1 to TRBJ1-3; 8 nucleotides line up with TRBD1. This CDR3 has 12 amino acids. The germline V gene encodes CDR1 SQVTM and CDR2 ANQGSEA. Trimming removed 4 bases from V and 8 bases from J; junction bases left unmatched: 4. Based on the CDR3 plus reference TRBV29-1 and TRBJ1-3, the full variable domain is SAVISQKPSRDICQRGTSLTIQCQVDSQVTMMFWYRQQPGQSLTLIATANQGSEATYESGFVIDKFPISRPNLTFSTLTVSNMSPEDSSIYLCSVGQGKDTIYFGEGSWLTVV.